These 29 T cell receptor beta chains share one sample of origin, sequenced in a study of Ad26.COV2.S vaccination and SARS-CoV-2 variants. Measured with immunoSEQ multiplex PCR; TCRdb has only the in-frame clones, and not every one. Of 300,000 to 400,000 clones in the sample, 90% to 95% were seen once. The starting material was peripheral blood, obtained after recovery from COVID-19. These receptors originate from a human donor who had recovered from COVID-19.

The chain uses TRBV5-1 and TRBJ2-2; TRBD2 is a possible D gene (6 bases). The V end lost 1 base, the J end lost 4 bases, and 8 bases lay between the germline ends. This CDR3 is 14 amino acids long. The germline CDR1 and CDR2 sequences are SGHRS and YFSETQ. The CDR3 nucleotides read TGCGCCAGCAGCTTGTGGGGGGTCACCGGGGAGCTGTTTTTT. Translation gives CASSLWGVTGELFF.

The CDR3 loop is CATTGTGGSEAFF. In DNA form, the CDR3 reads TGTGCCACGACCGGGACAGGGGGTTCGGAAGCTTTCTTT. This chain uses TRBV27 with TRBJ1-1; 11 bases are a match to TRBD1. CDR3 length: 13 residues. Trimming cost V 10 bases and J 8 bases; bases outside gene matches: 9. Germline V gene lookup returns CDR1 MNHEY and CDR2 SMNVEV (reference sequence).

The chain couples TRBV5-1 to TRBJ2-3, with TRBD2 as a possible D gene (6 bases). The CDR3 runs 16 residues. V lost 4 bases to trimming and J lost 0 bases, with 15 bases between them. Per the germline V gene, CDR1 is SGHRS and CDR2 is YFSETQ. CDR3 in DNA: TGCGCCAGCAGCCCATATAGCGGTACTAGCACAGATACGCAGTATTTT. Protein product: CASSPYSGTSTDTQYF.

The chain recombines TRBV18 with TRBJ2-7; TRBD2 matches at 8 bases. V shed 3 bases and J 4 bases; nucleotides not matched to a gene: 11. The germline gives CDR1 KGHSH, CDR2 LQKENI. This CDR3 is 16 amino acids long. DNA for the CDR3: TGTGCCAGCTCACCCACCGCGGGGGGCGGTTCGTACGAGCAGTACTTC. Translated: CASSPTAGGGSYEQYF. The whole variable domain, filled in from reference TRBV18 and TRBJ2-7, reads NAGVMQNPRHLVRRRGQEARLRCSPMKGHSHVYWYRQLPEEGLKFMVYLQKENIIDESGMPKERFSAEFPKEGPSILRIQQVVRGDSAAYFCASSPTAGGGSYEQYFGPGTRLTVT.

The chain carries TRBV3-1 (or the pseudogene TRBV3-2) and TRBJ2-5, with TRBD1 matching 9 bases. This CDR3 spans 12 amino acids. Trimming took 6 bases from V and 6 from J; bases not matched to a gene: 2. CDR1 is LGHDT, CDR2 YNNKEL, per germline (reference sequence). The CDR3 DNA reads as TGTGCCAGCAGTGGGACAGGGAAGACCCAGTACTTC. This gives the protein CASSGTGKTQYF.

Notes on this clone: Different DNA sequences within this sample yield the same CDR3. The genes are TRBV12-3 or TRBV12-4 and TRBJ2-2, with D unclear. V lost 3 bases, J lost 7 bases, and 3 bases lay in between. CDR3 length: 11 residues. The chain's CDR3 is CASSFGGELFF. CDR3 DNA: TGTGCCAGCAGTTTTGGCGGGGAGCTGTTTTTT.

This chain connects TRBV25-1 to TRBJ2-3; the D gene is possibly TRBD1 (6 bases). Trimming shortened V by 3 bases and J by 7 bases, and 14 bases separated the two germline ends. The V gene's germline CDR1 is MGHDK and CDR2 SYGVNS. The CDR3 is 14 residues long. CDR3 residues: CASSEGAAWHTQYF. The CDR3, as DNA: TGTGCCAGCAGTGAGGGGGCCGCTTGGCATACGCAGTATTTT.

This sequence joins TRBV14 and TRBJ2-6; D gene unclear. CDR3 length: 16 residues. Germline CDR1 SGHDN, CDR2 FVKESK. Deletions cut 2 bases from V and 1 base from J, with 9 bases between. The CDR3 DNA is TGTGCCAGCAGCCAAATACGGGTTTCTGGGGCCAACGTCCTGACTTTC. This encodes CASSQIRVSGANVLTF.

The rearrangement links TRBV16 to TRBJ2-1; D perhaps matches TRBD1 (5 bases). The CDR3 length is 13 residues. V shed 0 bases and J shed 7 bases, with 7 bases lying between them. Germline lookup yields CDR1 KGHSY and CDR2 FQNENV. CDR3 protein: CASSQSKGNEQFF. CDR3 bases: TGTGCCAGCAGCCAATCGAAGGGGAATGAGCAGTTCTTC.

This chain links TRBV6-5 with TRBJ1-3; the D gene is possibly TRBD1 (6 bases). Looked up from germline, CDR1 is MNHEY and CDR2 is SVGAGI. V gave up 5 bases and J gave up 7 bases, with 12 bases separating them. The CDR3 is 13 amino acids. CDR3 residues: CASSQGSGNTIYF. CDR3 nucleotide sequence: TGTGCCAGCAGTCAGGGGAGTGGCAACACCATATATTTT.

This chain links TRBV5-4 with TRBJ2-3, with 9 bases aligning to TRBD2. This CDR3 is 15 amino acids long. Germline V gene data show CDR1 as SGHNT and CDR2 as YYREEE (reference sequence). V was pared by 1 base and J by 6 bases, with 6 bases of the junction left unmatched. CDR3 bases: TGTGCCAGCAGCTTGAGCGGCGGGGGGGCGGATACGCAGTATTTT. Residues: CASSLSGGGADTQYF. Supplemented by reference TRBV5-4 and TRBJ2-3, the full variable domain reads ETGVTQSPTHLIKTRGQQVTLRCSSQSGHNTVSWYQQALGQGPQFIFQYYREEENGRGNFPPRFSGLQFPNYSSELNVNALELDDSALYLCASSLSGGGADTQYFGPGTRLTVL.

The chain couples TRBV18 to TRBJ1-1, with D hard to call. V was shortened by 4 bases and J by 5 bases, with 11 bases between the two germline ends. CDR3 size: 13 residues. Germline values: CDR1 KGHSH, CDR2 LQKENI. In DNA, the CDR3 is TGTGCCAGCTCACAGGGAAGAGAGACTGAAGCTTTCTTT. Translating gives CASSQGRETEAFF. Drawing the rest from reference TRBV18 and TRBJ1-1, the complete variable domain is NAGVMQNPRHLVRRRGQEARLRCSPMKGHSHVYWYRQLPEEGLKFMVYLQKENIIDESGMPKERFSAEFPKEGPSILRIQQVVRGDSAAYFCASSQGRETEAFFGQGTRLTVV.

This clone was observed once. The chain couples TRBV18 to TRBJ2-3; D unresolved. This CDR3 contains 15 residues. Germline V gene sequence: CDR1 KGHSH, CDR2 LQKENI. The ends were cut back, 1 base at V and 2 bases at J, with 10 bases in the middle. DNA for the CDR3: TGTGCCAGCTCACCACGGAACAGCCCCACAGATACGCAGTATTTT. Translated, it gives CASSPRNSPTDTQYF.

The V and J genes are TRBV7-2 and TRBJ2-3; 7 positions agree with TRBD1. Germline V CDR1 and CDR2: SGHTA, FQGNSA. The junction had 10 bases not matched to a gene; V was cut back by 7 bases and J by 3 bases. The CDR3 spans 15 residues. For the CDR3, the DNA is TGTGCCAGCACCCTTTTTGGACAGGAGACAGATACGCAGTATTTT. Amino acids: CASTLFGQETDTQYF.

The rearrangement joins TRBV6-5 to TRBJ2-5; the match to TRBD2 covers 9 bases. This CDR3 region has 14 residues. Per germline, CDR1 MNHEY and CDR2 SVGAGI. V lost 5 bases, J lost 5 bases, and 6 bases stayed unmatched. CDR3 region: CASSTLAGLETQYF. CDR3 nucleotide sequence: TGTGCCAGCAGTACCCTAGCGGGGCTCGAGACCCAGTACTTC.

The count of this clone is one. The rearrangement links TRBV12-2 to TRBJ1-5. TRBV12-2 is a listed pseudogene. This CDR3 is 17 amino acids long. This CDR3 reads CASRLAPGEGANQPQHF. CDR3 nucleotide sequence: TGTGCAAGTCGCTTGGCGCCAGGGGAGGGGGCTAATCAGCCCCAGCATTTT.

This chain joins TRBV18 and TRBJ2-7; TRBD1 aligns across 7 bases. J gave up 3 bases and V 3 bases, and 17 bases lay outside the gene matches. The CDR3 sequence is 18 residues long. Germline CDR1 reads KGHSH; CDR2 reads LQKENI. The DNA for the CDR3 is TGTGCCAGCTCACCGACAGGGTCTTCAGTCGGGCTGAACTACGAGCAGTACTTC. Its protein is CASSPTGSSVGLNYEQYF.

The rearrangement links TRBV5-1 to TRBJ2-1; maybe TRBD1 (6 bases). Germline V gene lookup returns CDR1 SGHRS and CDR2 YFSETQ. The CDR3 is made up of 17 amino acids. V lost 3 bases and J lost 0, with 16 bases in between. The CDR3 loop reads CASSSKGHYSSYNEQFF. CDR3 DNA: TGCGCCAGCAGCTCGAAGGGACACTACAGCTCCTACAATGAGCAGTTCTTC.

V is TRBV7-8 and J is TRBJ2-6; TRBD1 matches at 8 bases. Germline assignment: CDR1 SGHVS and CDR2 FQNEAQ. The V segment lost 3 bases and the J segment 0 bases; nucleotides outside the gene matches: 7. The CDR3 is 18 amino acids. The CDR3 DNA sequence: TGTGCCAGCAGCTTCACCGGGACAGGTGACTCTGGGGCCAACGTCCTGACTTTC. This codes for CASSFTGTGDSGANVLTF.

The chain joins TRBV6-2 or TRBV6-3 to TRBJ2-5, with D tentatively TRBD2 (7 bases). CDR1 MNHEY and CDR2 SVGEGT come from the germline V gene. This CDR3 is built from 15 residues. Trimming took off 6 bases at V and 4 bases at J, with 18 bases between the two ends. The DNA of the CDR3 is TGTGCCAGCAGCGAACGGGGGGCGCGGCGAGAGACCCAGTACTTC. This gives the protein CASSERGARRETQYF.

The chain has TRBV5-1 and TRBJ1-1, with 9 bases that match TRBD1. Germline CDR1 is SGHRS and CDR2 is YFSETQ. After removal of 1 base from V and 4 bases from J, the junction contained 11 bases not matched to a gene. The CDR3 has 17 amino acids. In nucleotides, the CDR3 is TGCGCCAGCAGCTTGTGGCCGGACAGGGGCCGTGGCACTGAAGCTTTCTTT. It yields the protein CASSLWPDRGRGTEAFF. Based on the CDR3 plus reference TRBV5-1 and TRBJ1-1, the full variable domain is KAGVTQTPRYLIKTRGQQVTLSCSPISGHRSVSWYQQTPGQGLQFLFEYFSETQRNKGNFPGRFSGRQFSNSRSEMNVSTLELGDSALYLCASSLWPDRGRGTEAFFGQGTRLTVV.

The rearrangement joins TRBV5-4 to TRBJ1-1; D is unresolved. Germline V gene sequence: CDR1 SGHNT, CDR2 YYREEE (reference sequence). Trimming stripped 0 bases from V and 4 bases from J, with 10 bases between. CDR3 length: 14 amino acids. The CDR3 spells CASSLDVGSTEAFF. DNA for the CDR3: TGTGCCAGCAGCTTGGATGTGGGCAGCACTGAAGCTTTCTTT.

The rearrangement joins TRBV29-1 to TRBJ1-2; D is uncertain. Trimming removed 7 bases from V and 4 bases from J, with 13 bases in between. The CDR3 runs 12 residues. Germline CDR1 and CDR2: SQVTM and ANQGSEA. CDR3 in amino acids: CSASGSVYGYTF. The DNA for the CDR3 is TGCAGCGCCTCAGGTTCGGTCTATGGCTACACCTTC.

This chain uses TRBV29-1 with TRBJ1-2; maybe TRBD1 (5 bases). V was trimmed by 2 bases and J by 2 bases, leaving 9 bases between them. Germline-derived CDR1 and CDR2 are SQVTM and ANQGSEA. The CDR3 covers 13 residues. CDR3 in DNA: TGCAGCGTTGAACCCGGGGGAAACTATGGCTACACCTTC. Its protein product is CSVEPGGNYGYTF.

The CDR3 region is CASSPIRGDVREQYF. CDR3 in DNA: TGTGCCAGCAGCCCGATAAGGGGCGATGTACGCGAGCAGTACTTC. The chain combines TRBV6-5 with TRBJ2-7; a possible D gene is TRBD1 (5 bases). Trimming removed 6 bases at V and 6 bases at J, with 21 bases between. Germline V lookup: CDR1 MNHEY, CDR2 SVGAGI. The CDR3 is made up of 15 amino acids.

This rearrangement joins TRBV4-1 to TRBJ1-2, with unresolved D. Trimming removed 1 base from V and 4 bases from J, with 13 bases in between. The CDR3 covers 15 residues. Per germline, CDR1 MGHRA and CDR2 YSYEKL. Here the CDR3 reads CASSQAGLNSYGYTF. CDR3 nucleotides: TGCGCCAGCAGCCAAGCCGGACTAAACTCCTATGGCTACACCTTC.

This sequence joins TRBV5-1 and TRBJ2-7; D might be TRBD1 (7 bases). The CDR3 consists of 15 residues. Per the germline V gene, CDR1 is SGHRS and CDR2 is YFSETQ. Trimming took off 0 bases at V and 3 bases at J, with 13 bases between the two ends. As DNA, the CDR3 is TGCGCCAGCAGCTTGGAGTCAGGGGGAGGCTACGAGCAGTACTTC. Its translation: CASSLESGGGYEQYF. Drawing the rest from reference TRBV5-1 and TRBJ2-7, the complete variable domain is KAGVTQTPRYLIKTRGQQVTLSCSPISGHRSVSWYQQTPGQGLQFLFEYFSETQRNKGNFPGRFSGRQFSNSRSEMNVSTLELGDSALYLCASSLESGGGYEQYFGPGTRLTVT.

This clone occurred once. This chain joins TRBV19 and TRBJ2-1; 8 bases match TRBD1. Unmatched junction bases numbered 6, after V lost 2 bases and J lost 9 bases. The CDR3 contains 14 residues. Germline V lookup: CDR1 LNHDA, CDR2 SQIVND (reference sequence). The DNA of the CDR3 is TGTGCCAGTAGTATAATCAGGGGGCCAAGTGAGCAGTTCTTC. Translation gives CASSIIRGPSEQFF.

V and J are TRBV7-3 and TRBJ2-3, with D unresolved. The V and J ends lost 5 bases and 0 bases respectively, with 6 bases between them. Germline CDR1 reads SGHTA; CDR2 reads FQGTGA. This CDR3 comprises 13 residues. The CDR3 region is CASSLQSTDTQYF. The CDR3 coding sequence is TGTGCCAGCAGCCTACAGAGCACAGATACGCAGTATTTT.